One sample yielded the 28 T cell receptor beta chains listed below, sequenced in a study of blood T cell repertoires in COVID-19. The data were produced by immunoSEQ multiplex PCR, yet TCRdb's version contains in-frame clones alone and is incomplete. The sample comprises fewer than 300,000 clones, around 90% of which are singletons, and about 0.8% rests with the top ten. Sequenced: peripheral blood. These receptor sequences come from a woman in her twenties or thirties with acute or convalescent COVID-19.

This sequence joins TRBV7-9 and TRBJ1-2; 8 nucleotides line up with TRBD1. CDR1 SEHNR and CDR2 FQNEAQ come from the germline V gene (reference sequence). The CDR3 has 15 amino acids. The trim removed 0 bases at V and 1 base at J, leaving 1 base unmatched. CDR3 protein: CASSLAGQVNYGYTF. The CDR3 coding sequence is TGTGCCAGCAGCTTAGCGGGACAGGTTAACTATGGCTACACCTTC.

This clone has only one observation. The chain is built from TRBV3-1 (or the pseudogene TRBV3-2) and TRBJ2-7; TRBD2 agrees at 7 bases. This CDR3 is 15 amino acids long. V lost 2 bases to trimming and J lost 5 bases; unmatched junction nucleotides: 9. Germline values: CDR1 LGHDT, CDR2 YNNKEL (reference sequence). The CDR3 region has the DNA TGTGCCAGCAGCCAATTGGGCGGGAGTCGGGACGAGCAGTACTTC. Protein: CASSQLGGSRDEQYF.

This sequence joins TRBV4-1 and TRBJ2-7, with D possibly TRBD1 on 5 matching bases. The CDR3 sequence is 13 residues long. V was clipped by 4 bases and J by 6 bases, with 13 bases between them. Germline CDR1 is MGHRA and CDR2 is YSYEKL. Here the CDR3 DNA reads TGCGCCAGCAGCCCACTCCAGGGCCTCGAGCAGTACTTC. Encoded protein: CASSPLQGLEQYF.

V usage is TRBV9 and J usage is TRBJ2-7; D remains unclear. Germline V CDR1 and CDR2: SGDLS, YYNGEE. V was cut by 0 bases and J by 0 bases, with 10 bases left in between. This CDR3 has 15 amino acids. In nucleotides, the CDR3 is TGTGCCAGCAGCGTAGCTGATAGCAGCTCCTACGAGCAGTACTTC. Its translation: CASSVADSSSYEQYF. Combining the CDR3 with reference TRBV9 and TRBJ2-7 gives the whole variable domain DSGVTQTPKHLITATGQRVTLRCSPRSGDLSVYWYQQSLDQGLQFLIQYYNGEERAKGNILERFSAQQFPDLHSELNLSSLELGDSALYFCASSVADSSSYEQYFGPGTRLTVT.

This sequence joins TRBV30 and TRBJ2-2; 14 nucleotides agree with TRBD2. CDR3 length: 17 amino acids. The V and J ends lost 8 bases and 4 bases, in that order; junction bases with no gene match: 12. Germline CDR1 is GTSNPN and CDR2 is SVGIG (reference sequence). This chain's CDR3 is CAGGLAGANLGTGELFF. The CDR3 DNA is TGTGCCGGGGGACTAGCGGGAGCGAACTTGGGCACCGGGGAGCTGTTTTTT. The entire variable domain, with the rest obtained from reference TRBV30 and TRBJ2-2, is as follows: SQTIHQWPATLVQPVGSPLSLECTVEGTSNPNLYWYRQAAGRGLQLLFYSVGIGQISSEVPQNLSASRPQDRQFILSSKKLLLSDSGFYLCAGGLAGANLGTGELFFGEGSRLTVL.

CDR3 sequence reads: CASSWGGAQGDTQYF. The CDR3 DNA reads as TGTGCCAGCAGTTGGGGGGGAGCGCAGGGGGATACGCAGTATTTT. The genes are TRBV6-2 or TRBV6-3 and TRBJ2-3, with TRBD2 as a possible D gene (7 bases). V lost 4 bases and J 6 bases, leaving 17 bases between the germline ends. The CDR3 is 15 residues long. Germline V gene data show CDR1 as MNHEY and CDR2 as SVGEGT.

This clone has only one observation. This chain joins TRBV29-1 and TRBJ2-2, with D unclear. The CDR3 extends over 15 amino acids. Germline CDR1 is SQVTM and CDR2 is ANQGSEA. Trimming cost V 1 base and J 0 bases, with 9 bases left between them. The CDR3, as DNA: TGCAGCGTTGAAGGGGCAGATACGAACACCGGGGAGCTGTTTTTT. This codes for CSVEGADTNTGELFF.

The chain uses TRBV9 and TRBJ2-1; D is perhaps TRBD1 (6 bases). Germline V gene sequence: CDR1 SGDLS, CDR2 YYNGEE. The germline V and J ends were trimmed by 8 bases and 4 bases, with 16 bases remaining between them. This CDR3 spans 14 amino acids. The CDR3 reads CASKQGPSYNEQFF. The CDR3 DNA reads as TGTGCCAGTAAACAGGGACCATCATACAATGAGCAGTTCTTC.

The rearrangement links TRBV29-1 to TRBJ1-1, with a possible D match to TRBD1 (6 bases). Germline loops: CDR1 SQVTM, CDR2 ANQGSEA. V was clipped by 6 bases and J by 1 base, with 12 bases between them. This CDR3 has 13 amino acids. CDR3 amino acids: CSVSGTPNTEAFF. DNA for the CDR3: TGCAGCGTGTCCGGGACACCGAACACTGAAGCTTTCTTT.

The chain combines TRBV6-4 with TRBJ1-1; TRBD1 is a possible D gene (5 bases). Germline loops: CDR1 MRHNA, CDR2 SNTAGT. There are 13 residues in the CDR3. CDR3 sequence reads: CVEGTEVDTEAFF. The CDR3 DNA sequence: TGTGTCGAAGGGACTGAGGTGGACACTGAAGCTTTCTTT.

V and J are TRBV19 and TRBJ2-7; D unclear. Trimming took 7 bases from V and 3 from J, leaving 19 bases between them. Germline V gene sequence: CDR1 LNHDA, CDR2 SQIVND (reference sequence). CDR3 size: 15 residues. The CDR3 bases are TGTGCCAGTACCAACAGTCTCTCGGTCAACTACGAGCAGTACTTC. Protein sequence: CASTNSLSVNYEQYF.

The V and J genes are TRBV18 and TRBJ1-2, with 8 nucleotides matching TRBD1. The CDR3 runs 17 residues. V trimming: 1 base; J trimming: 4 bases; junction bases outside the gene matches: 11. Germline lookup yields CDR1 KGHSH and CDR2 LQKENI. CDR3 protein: CASSPLSGTGLSYGYTF. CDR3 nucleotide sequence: TGTGCCAGCTCACCACTCTCCGGGACAGGACTTAGCTATGGCTACACCTTC. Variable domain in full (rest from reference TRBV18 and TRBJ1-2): NAGVMQNPRHLVRRRGQEARLRCSPMKGHSHVYWYRQLPEEGLKFMVYLQKENIIDESGMPKERFSAEFPKEGPSILRIQQVVRGDSAAYFCASSPLSGTGLSYGYTFGSGTRLTVV.

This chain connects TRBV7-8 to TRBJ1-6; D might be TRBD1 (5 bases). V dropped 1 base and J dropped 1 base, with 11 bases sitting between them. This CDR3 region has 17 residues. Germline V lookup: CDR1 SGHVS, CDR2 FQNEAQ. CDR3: CASSLVGGLSYNSPLHF. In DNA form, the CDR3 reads TGTGCCAGCAGCTTAGTCGGGGGGTTGTCCTATAATTCACCCCTCCACTTT. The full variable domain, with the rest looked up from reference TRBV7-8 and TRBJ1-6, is GAGVSQSPRYKVAKRGQDVALRCDPISGHVSLFWYQQALGQGPEFLTYFQNEAQLDKSGLPSDRFFAERPEGSVSTLKIQRTQQEDSAVYLCASSLVGGLSYNSPLHFGNGTRLTVT.

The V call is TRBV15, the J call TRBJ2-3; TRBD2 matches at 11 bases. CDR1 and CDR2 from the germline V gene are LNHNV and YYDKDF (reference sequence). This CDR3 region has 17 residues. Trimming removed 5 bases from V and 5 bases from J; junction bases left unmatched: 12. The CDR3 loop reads CATSARASGRLGDTQYF. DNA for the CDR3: TGTGCCACCAGCGCTAGGGCTAGCGGGAGGCTGGGAGATACGCAGTATTTT.

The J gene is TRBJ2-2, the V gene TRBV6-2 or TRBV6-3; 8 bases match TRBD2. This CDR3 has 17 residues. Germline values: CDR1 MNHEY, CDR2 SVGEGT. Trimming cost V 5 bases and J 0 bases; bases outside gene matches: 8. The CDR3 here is CASSLRGSGANTGELFF. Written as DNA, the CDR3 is TGTGCCAGCAGTCTCCGGGGTAGCGGGGCGAACACCGGGGAGCTGTTTTTT.

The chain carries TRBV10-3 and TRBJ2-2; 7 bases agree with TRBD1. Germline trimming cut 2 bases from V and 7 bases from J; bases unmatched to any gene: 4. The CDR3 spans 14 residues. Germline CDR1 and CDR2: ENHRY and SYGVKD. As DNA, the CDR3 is TGTGCCATCAGTGAGAAGGGGGCATTCGGGGAGCTGTTTTTT. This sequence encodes CAISEKGAFGELFF.

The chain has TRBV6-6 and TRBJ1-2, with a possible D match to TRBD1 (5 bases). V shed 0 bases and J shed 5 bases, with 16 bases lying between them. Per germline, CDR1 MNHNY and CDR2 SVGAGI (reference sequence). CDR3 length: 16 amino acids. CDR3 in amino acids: CASSYSGQGGSYGYTF. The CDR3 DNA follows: TGTGCCAGCAGTTACTCGGGGCAGGGTGGTTCTTATGGCTACACCTTC.

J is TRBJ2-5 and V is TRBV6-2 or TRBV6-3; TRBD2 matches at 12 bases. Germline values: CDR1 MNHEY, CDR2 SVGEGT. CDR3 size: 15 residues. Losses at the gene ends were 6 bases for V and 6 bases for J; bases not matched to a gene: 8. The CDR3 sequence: CASSASGRAWQTQYF. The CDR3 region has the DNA TGTGCCAGCAGCGCTAGCGGGAGGGCCTGGCAGACCCAGTACTTC.

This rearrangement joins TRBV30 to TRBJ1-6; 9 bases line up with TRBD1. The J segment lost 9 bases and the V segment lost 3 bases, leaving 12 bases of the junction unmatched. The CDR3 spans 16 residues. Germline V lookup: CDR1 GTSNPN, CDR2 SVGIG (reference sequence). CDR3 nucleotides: TGTGCCTGGAGCCTCAAATCCGGGACAGGGATTTCACCCCTCCACTTT. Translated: CAWSLKSGTGISPLHF.

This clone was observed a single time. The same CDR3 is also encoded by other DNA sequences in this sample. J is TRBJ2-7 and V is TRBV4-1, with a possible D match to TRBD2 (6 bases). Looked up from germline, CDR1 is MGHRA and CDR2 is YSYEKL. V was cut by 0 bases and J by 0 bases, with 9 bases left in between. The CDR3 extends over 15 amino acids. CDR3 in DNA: TGCGCCAGCAGCCAAGATCGGGGGAGCTCCTACGAGCAGTACTTC. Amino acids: CASSQDRGSSYEQYF.

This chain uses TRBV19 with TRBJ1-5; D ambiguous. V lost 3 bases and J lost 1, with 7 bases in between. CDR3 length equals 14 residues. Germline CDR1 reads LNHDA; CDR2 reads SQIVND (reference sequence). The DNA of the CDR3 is TGTGCCAGTAGTATTGGAGACAGCAATCAGCCCCAGCATTTT. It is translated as CASSIGDSNQPQHF.

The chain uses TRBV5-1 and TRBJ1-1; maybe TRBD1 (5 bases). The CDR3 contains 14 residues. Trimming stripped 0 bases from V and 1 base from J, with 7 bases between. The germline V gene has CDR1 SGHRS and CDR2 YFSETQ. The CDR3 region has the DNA TGCGCCAGCAGCTTGGACCAGGGGAACACTGAAGCTTTCTTT. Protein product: CASSLDQGNTEAFF.

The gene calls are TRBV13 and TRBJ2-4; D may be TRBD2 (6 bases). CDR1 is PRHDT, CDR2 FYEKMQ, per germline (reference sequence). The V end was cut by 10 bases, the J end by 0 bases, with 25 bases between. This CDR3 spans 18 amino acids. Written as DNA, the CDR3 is TGTGCCACCAAACAATCCGCCCGGGAGAACCTAGCCAAAAACATTCAGTACTTC. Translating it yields CATKQSARENLAKNIQYF.

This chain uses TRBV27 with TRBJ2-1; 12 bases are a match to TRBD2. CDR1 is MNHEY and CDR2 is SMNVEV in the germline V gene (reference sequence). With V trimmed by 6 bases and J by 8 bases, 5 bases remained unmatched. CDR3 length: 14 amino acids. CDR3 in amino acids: CASSLTSGRYEQFF. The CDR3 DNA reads TGTGCCAGCAGCCTGACTAGCGGGAGATATGAGCAGTTCTTC.

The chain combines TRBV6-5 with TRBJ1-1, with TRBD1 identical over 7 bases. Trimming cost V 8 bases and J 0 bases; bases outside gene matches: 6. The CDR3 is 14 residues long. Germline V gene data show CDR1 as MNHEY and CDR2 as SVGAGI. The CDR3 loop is CASLHQGVNTEAFF. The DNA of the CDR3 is TGTGCCAGCCTACATCAGGGGGTGAACACTGAAGCTTTCTTT.

This chain's CDR3 is CASSPGLNTDTQYF. CDR3 sequence (DNA): TGTGCCAGCAGTCCGGGACTAAACACAGATACGCAGTATTTT. The chain combines TRBV6-6 with TRBJ2-3; 7 nucleotides agree with TRBD2. This CDR3 comprises 14 residues. Trimming took 5 bases from V and 2 from J; bases not matched to a gene: 4. The V gene's germline CDR1 is MNHNY and CDR2 SVGAGI (reference sequence).

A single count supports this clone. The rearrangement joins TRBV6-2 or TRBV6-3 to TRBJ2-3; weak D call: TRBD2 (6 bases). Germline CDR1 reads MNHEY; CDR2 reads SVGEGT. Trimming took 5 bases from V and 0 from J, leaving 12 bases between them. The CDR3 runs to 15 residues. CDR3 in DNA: TGTGCCAGCAGTAAATTAGCGGCTAGCACAGATACGCAGTATTTT. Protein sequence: CASSKLAASTDTQYF.

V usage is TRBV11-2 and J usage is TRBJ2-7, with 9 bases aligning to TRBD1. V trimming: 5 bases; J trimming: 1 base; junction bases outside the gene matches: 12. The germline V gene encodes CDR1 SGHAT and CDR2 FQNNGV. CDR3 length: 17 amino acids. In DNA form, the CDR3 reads TGTGCCAGCAGCCTCCCACGGACAGGGGCGCATTCCTACGAGCAGTACTTC. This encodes CASSLPRTGAHSYEQYF. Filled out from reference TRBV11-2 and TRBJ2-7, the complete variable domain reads EAGVAQSPRYKIIEKRQSVAFWCNPISGHATLYWYQQILGQGPKLLIQFQNNGVVDDSQLPKDRFSAERLKGVDSTLKIQPAKLEDSAVYLCASSLPRTGAHSYEQYFGPGTRLTVT.